This T cell receptor beta chain was sequenced in a study of blood T cells in healthy people across ages. General study results and limits: Per million T cells, the diversity of TCR beta decreased roughly linearly as age advanced.

With a J-beta primer mix and a sample-barcoded 5' primer, a second PCR ran about 6 to 11 cycles. TCRdb fed the 5' RACE reads into MiXCR, producing one record per CDR3 protein. Of 1.4 million to 1.5 million distinct CDR3 sequences listed, around 39% were seen once; the top ten hold less than 8%. About this clonotype itself: The antigen is unknown.

Every participating donor contributed 7.5 to 10 milliliters of peripheral blood through a draw. The sequencing sample was made of blood. This sequence originates from a woman between 18 and 30 years old in good health.

The CDR3 coding sequence is TGTGCCAGCAGTTTGTCGCGGGGCCAGAACACCGGGGAGCTGTTTTTT. Amino acids: CASSLSRGQNTGELFF. The gene calls are TRBV12-3 or TRBV12-4 and TRBJ2-2; maybe TRBD2 (6 bases). V was trimmed by 3 bases and J by 1 base, leaving 12 bases between them. CDR3 length: 16 residues.